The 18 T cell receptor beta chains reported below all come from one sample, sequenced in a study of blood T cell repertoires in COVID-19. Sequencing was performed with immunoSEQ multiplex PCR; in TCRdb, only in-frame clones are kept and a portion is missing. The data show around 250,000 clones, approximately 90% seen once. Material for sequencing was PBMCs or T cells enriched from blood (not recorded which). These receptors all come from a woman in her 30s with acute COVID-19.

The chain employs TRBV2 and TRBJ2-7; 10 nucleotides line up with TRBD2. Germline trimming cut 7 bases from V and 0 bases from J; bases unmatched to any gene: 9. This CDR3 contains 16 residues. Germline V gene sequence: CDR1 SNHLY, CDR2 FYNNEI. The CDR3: CASIGRTSGVSYEQYF. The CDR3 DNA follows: TGTGCCAGCATTGGAAGGACTAGCGGCGTCTCCTACGAGCAGTACTTC.

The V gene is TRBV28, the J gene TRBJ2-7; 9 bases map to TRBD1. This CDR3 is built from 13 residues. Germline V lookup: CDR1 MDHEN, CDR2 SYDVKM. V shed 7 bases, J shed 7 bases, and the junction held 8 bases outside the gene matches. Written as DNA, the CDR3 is TGTGCCAGCACCGAGGACAGGGGTGGAGAGCAGTACTTC. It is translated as CASTEDRGGEQYF.

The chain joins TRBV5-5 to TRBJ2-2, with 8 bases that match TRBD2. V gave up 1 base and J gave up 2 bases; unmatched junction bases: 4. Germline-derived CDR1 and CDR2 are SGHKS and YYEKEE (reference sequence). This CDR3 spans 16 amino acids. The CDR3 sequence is CASSLSLAGNTGELFF. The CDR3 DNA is TGTGCCAGCAGCTTGTCTTTAGCGGGAAACACCGGGGAGCTGTTTTTT. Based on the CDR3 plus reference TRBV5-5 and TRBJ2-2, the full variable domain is DAGVTQSPTHLIKTRGQQVTLRCSPISGHKSVSWYQQVLGQGPQFIFQYYEKEERGRGNFPDRFSARQFPNYSSELNVNALLLGDSALYLCASSLSLAGNTGELFFGEGSRLTVL.

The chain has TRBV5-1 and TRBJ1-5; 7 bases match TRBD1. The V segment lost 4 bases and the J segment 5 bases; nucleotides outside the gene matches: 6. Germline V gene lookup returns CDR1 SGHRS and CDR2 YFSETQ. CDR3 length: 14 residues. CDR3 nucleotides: TGCGCCAGCAGCCCAGGGACAGAAGATCAGCCCCAGCATTTT. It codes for CASSPGTEDQPQHF.

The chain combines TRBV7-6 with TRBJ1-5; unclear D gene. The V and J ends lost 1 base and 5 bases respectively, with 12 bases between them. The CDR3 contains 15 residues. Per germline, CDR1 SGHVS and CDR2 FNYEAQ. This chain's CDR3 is CASSLVGGSDQPQHF. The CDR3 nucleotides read TGTGCCAGCAGCTTAGTTGGCGGTTCCGATCAGCCCCAGCATTTT.

Written as DNA, the CDR3 is TGTGCCAGCAGTGCGAGGGACAGAACTAGCACAGATACGCAGTATTTT. The encoded protein is CASSARDRTSTDTQYF. The V and J genes are TRBV2 and TRBJ2-3; 7 bases match TRBD1. The germline CDR1 and CDR2 sequences are SNHLY and FYNNEI. V shed 4 bases and J 0 bases; nucleotides not matched to a gene: 7. The CDR3 has 16 residues.

In DNA form, the CDR3 reads TGTGCCTGGAGTGACACAGGAGCAACTAATGAAAAACTGTTTTTT. Protein sequence: CAWSDTGATNEKLFF. This chain links TRBV30 with TRBJ1-4; TRBD1 is a possible D gene (5 bases). Deletions cut 1 base from V and 0 bases from J, with 9 bases between. The CDR3 runs 15 residues. Germline-derived CDR1 and CDR2 are GTSNPN and SVGIG (reference sequence).

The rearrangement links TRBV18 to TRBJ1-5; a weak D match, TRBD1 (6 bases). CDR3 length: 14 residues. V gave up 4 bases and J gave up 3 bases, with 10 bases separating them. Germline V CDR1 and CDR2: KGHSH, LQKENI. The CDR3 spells CASSLRDTNQPQHF. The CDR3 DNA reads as TGTGCCAGCTCACTCCGGGACACCAATCAGCCCCAGCATTTT. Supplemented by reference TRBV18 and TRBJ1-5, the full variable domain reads NAGVMQNPRHLVRRRGQEARLRCSPMKGHSHVYWYRQLPEEGLKFMVYLQKENIIDESGMPKERFSAEFPKEGPSILRIQQVVRGDSAAYFCASSLRDTNQPQHFGDGTRLSIL.

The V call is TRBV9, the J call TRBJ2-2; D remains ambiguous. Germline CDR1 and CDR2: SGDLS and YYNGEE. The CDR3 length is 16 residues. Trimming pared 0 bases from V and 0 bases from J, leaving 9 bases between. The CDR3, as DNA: TGTGCCAGCAGCGTAGAAGTTAGAGCGAACACCGGGGAGCTGTTTTTT. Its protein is CASSVEVRANTGELFF.

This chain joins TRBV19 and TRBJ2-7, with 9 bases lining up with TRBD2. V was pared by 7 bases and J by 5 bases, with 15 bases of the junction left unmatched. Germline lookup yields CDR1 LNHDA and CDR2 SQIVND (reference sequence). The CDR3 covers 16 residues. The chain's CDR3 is CASTSTLGTSFNEQYF. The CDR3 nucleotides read TGTGCCAGTACCTCCACCCTAGGGACTAGCTTCAACGAGCAGTACTTC.

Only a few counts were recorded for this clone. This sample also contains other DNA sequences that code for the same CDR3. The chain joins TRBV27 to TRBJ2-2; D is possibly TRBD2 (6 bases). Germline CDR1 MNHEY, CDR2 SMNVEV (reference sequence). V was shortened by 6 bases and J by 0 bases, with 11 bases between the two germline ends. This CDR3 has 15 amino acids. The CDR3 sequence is CASSSGTPNTGELFF. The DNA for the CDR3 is TGTGCCAGCAGCTCCGGGACTCCGAACACCGGGGAGCTGTTTTTT.

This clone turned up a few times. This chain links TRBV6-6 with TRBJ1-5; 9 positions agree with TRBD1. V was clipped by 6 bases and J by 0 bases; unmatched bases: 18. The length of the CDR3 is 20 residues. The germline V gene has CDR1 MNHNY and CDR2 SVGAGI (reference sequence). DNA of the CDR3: TGTGCCAGCAGCGCAAGCCCCGGGACAGGGTCCTTCTATAGCAATCAGCCCCAGCATTTT. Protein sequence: CASSASPGTGSFYSNQPQHF.

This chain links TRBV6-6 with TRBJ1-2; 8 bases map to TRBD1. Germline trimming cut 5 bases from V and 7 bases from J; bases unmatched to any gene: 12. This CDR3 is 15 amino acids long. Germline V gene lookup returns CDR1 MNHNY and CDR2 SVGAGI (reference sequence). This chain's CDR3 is CASSIGTGGGSGYTF. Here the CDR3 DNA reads TGTGCCAGCAGTATCGGGACAGGCGGAGGTAGTGGCTACACCTTC.

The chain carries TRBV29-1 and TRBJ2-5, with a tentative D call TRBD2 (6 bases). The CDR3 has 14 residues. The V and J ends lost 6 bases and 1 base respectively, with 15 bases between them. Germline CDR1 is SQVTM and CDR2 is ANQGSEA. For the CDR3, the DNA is TGCAGCGTGACGGGACTGAGCCTCCAAGAGACCCAGTACTTC. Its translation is CSVTGLSLQETQYF.

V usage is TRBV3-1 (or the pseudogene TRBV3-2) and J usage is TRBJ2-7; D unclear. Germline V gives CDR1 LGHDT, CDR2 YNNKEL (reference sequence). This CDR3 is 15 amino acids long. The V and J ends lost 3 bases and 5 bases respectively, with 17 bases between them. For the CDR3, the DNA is TGTGCCAGCAGCCACCGCCAGGCCAGGATCGACGAGCAGTACTTC. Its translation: CASSHRQARIDEQYF.

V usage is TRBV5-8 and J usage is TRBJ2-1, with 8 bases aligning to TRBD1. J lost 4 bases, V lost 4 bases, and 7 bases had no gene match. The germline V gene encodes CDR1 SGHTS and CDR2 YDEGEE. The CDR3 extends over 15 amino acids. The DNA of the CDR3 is TGTGCCAGCAGCCAGACAGGGGCAGGGTACAATGAGCAGTTCTTC. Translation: CASSQTGAGYNEQFF.

Here the CDR3 reads CASSPVTHTEAFF. The CDR3, as DNA: TGTGCCAGCAGCCCGGTTACGCACACTGAAGCTTTCTTT. The chain combines TRBV12-3 or TRBV12-4 with TRBJ1-1; D gene unclear. The V gene lost 6 bases and the J gene lost 3 bases, with 11 bases spanning the gap. This CDR3 contains 13 residues.

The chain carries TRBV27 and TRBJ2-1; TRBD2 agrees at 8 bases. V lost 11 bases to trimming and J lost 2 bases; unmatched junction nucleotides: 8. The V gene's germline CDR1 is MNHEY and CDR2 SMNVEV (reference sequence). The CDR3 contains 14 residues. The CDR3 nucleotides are TGTGCCGTAGGATCGCGGGGGGCCTACAATGAGCAGTTCTTC. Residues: CAVGSRGAYNEQFF.